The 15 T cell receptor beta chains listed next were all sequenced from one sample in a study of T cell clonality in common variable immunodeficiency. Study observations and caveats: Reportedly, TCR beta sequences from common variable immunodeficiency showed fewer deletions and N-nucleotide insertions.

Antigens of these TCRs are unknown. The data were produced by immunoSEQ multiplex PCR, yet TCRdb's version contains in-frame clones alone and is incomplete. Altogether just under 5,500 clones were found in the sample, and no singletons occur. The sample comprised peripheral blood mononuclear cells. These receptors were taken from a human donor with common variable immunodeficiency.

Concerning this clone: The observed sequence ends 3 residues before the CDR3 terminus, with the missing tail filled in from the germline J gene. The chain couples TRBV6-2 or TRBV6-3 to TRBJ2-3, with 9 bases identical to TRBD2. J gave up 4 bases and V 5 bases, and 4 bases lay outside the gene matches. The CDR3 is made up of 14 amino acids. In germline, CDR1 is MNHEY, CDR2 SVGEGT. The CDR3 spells CASSRGGESDTQYF. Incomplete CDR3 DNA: TGTGCCAGCAGTCGCGGGGGGGAATCAGATACG.

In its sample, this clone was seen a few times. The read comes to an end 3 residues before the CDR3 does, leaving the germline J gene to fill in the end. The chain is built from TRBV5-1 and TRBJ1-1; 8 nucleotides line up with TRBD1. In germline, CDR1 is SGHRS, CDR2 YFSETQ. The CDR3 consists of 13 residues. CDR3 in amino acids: CASSSGQGLEAFF. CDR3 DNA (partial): TGCGCCAGCAGCTCCGGACAGGGCTTAGAA.

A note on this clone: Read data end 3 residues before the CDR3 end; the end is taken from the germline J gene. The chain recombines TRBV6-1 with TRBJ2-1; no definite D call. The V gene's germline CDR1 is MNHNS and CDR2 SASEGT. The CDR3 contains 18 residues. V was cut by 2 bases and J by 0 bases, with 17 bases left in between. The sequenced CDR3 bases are TGTGCCAGCAGTGAACATCCCACGACTTCCTTCTCCTACAATGAG. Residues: CASSEHPTTSFSYNE. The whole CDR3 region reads CASSEHPTTSFSYNEQFF.

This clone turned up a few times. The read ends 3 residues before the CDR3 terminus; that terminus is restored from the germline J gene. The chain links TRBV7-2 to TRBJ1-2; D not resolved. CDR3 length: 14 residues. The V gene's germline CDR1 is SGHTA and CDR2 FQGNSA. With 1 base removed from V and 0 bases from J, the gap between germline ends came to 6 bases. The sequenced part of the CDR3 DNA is TGTGCCAGCAGCTTAGTTACAGCTAACTATGGC. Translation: CASSLVTANYG. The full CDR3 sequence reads CASSLVTANYGYTF.

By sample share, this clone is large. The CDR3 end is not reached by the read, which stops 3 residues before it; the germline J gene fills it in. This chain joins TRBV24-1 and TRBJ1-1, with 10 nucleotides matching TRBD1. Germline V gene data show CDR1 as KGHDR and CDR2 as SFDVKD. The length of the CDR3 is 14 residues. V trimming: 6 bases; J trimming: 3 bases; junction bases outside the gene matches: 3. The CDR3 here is CATSSGTGDTEAFF. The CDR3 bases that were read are TGTGCCACCAGTTCGGGGACAGGGGACACTGAA.

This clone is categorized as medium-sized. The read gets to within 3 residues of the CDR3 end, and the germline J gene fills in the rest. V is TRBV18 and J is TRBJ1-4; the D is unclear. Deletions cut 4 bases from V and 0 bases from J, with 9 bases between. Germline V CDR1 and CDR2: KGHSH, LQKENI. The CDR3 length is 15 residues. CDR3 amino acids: CASSRTRATNEKLFF. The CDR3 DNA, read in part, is TGTGCCAGCTCACGCACACGGGCAACTAATGAAAAA. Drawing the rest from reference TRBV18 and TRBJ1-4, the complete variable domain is NAGVMQNPRHLVRRRGQEARLRCSPMKGHSHVYWYRQLPEEGLKFMVYLQKENIIDESGMPKERFSAEFPKEGPSILRIQQVVRGDSAAYFCASSRTRATNEKLFFGSGTQLSVL.

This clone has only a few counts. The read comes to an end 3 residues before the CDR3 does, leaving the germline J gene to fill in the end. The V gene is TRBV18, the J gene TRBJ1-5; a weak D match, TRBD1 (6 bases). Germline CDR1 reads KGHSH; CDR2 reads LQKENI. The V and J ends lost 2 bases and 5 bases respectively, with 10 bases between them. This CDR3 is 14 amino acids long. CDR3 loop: CASSPEGGYQPQHF. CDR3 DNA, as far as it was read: TGTGCCAGCTCACCAGAAGGGGGTTATCAGCCC. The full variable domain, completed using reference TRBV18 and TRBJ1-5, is NAGVMQNPRHLVRRRGQEARLRCSPMKGHSHVYWYRQLPEEGLKFMVYLQKENIIDESGMPKERFSAEFPKEGPSILRIQQVVRGDSAAYFCASSPEGGYQPQHFGDGTRLSIL.

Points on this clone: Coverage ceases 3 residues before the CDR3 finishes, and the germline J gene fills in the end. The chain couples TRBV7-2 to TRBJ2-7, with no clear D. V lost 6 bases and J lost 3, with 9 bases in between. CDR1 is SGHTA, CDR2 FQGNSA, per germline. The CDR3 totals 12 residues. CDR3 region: CASSWSLYEQYF. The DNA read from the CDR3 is TGTGCCAGCAGTTGGTCACTCTACGAG.

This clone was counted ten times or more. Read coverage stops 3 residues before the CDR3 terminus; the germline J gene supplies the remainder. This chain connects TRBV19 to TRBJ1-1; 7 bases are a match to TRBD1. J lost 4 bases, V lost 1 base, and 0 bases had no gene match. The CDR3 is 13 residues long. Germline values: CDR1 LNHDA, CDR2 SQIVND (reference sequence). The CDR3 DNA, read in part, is TGTGCCAGTAGTATAGCAGGGGGCACTGAA. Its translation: CASSIAGGTE. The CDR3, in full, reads CASSIAGGTEAFF. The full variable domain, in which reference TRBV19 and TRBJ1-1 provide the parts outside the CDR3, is DGGITQSPKYLFRKEGQNVTLSCEQNLNHDAMYWYRQDPGQGLRLIYYSQIVNDFQKGDIAEGYSVSREKKESFPLTVTSAQKNPTAFYLCASSIAGGTEAFFGQGTRLTVV.

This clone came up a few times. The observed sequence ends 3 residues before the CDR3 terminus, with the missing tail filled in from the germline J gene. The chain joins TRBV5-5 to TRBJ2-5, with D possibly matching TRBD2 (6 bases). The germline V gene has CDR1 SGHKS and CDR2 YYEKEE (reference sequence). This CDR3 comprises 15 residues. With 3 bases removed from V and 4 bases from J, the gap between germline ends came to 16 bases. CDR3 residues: CASSSGVVIGETQYF. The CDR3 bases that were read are TGTGCCAGCAGCTCGGGGGTGGTGATTGGAGAGACC.

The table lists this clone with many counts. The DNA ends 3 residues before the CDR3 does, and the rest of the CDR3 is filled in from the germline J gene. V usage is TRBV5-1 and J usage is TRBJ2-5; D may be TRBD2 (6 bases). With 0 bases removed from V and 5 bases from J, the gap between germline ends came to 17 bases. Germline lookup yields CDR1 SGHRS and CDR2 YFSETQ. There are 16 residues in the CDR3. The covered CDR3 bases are TGCGCCAGCAGCTTGGAAAAGGAGGGGTTCTTGGAGACC. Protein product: CASSLEKEGFLET. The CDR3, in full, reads CASSLEKEGFLETQYF.

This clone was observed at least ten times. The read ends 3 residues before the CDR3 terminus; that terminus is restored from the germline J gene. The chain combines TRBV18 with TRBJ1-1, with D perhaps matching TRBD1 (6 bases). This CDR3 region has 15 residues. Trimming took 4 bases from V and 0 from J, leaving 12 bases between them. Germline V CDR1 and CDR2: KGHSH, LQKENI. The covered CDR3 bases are TGTGCCAGCTCACTAGGACAGAGCTTGAACACTGAA. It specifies CASSLGQSLNTE. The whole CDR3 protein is CASSLGQSLNTEAFF.

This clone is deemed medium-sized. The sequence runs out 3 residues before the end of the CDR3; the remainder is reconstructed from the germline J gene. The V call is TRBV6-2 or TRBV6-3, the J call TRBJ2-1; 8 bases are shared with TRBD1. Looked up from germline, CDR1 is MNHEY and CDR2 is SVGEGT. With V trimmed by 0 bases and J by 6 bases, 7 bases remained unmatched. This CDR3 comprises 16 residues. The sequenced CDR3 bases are TGTGCCAGCAGTTACTCCGGCGGACAGGGTTGCAATGAG. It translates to CASSYSGGQGCNE. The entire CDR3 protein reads CASSYSGGQGCNEQFF.

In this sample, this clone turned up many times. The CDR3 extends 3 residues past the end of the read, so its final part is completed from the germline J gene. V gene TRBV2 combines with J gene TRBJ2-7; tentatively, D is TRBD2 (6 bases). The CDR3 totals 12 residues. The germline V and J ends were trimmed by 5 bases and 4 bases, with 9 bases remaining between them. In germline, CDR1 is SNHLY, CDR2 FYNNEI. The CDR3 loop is CASSPAGYEQYF. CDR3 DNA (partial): TGTGCCAGCAGTCCGGCGGGGTACGAG.

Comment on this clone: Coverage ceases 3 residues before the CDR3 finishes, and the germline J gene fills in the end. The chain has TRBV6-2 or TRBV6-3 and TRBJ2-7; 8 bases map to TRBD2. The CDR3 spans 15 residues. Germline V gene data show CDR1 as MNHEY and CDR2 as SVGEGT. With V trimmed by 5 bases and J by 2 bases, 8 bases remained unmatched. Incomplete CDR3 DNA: TGTGCCAGCAGTAATCCGGGACTAGGAGCCTACGAG. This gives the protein CASSNPGLGAYE. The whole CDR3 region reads CASSNPGLGAYEQYF.